Each of the 3 T cell receptor beta chains below was sequenced from the same sample in a study of spatial heterogeneity in lung cancer. Documented time point: blood at routine non-recurrence follow-up after resection. MiXCR, applied by TCRdb to the 5' RACE reads, yields one record per CDR3 protein. The table shows about 27,000 distinct CDR3 sequences, with 5% to 6% occurring only once. Sequences were derived from PBMCs, sampled at follow-up. The source is a female donor with early-stage non-small cell lung cancer.

This clonotype was recorded many times. The CDR3 sequence is CASSIDRGGYGYTF. The CDR3 DNA is TGTGCCAGTAGTATTGATCGGGGAGGCTATGGCTACACCTTC. The rearrangement links TRBV19 to TRBJ1-2; D ambiguous. Germline lookup yields CDR1 LNHDA and CDR2 SQIVND (reference sequence). The V gene lost 3 bases and the J gene lost 4 bases, with 12 bases spanning the gap. This CDR3 is built from 14 residues.

This clonotype has a count of ten or more. The chain employs TRBV27 and TRBJ2-5; TRBD2 matches at 7 bases. Germline CDR1 and CDR2: MNHEY and SMNVEV (reference sequence). The V segment lost 6 bases and the J segment 1 base; nucleotides outside the gene matches: 11. CDR3 size: 16 residues. CDR3 loop: CASSGLGGGTQETQYF. The CDR3 DNA follows: TGTGCCAGCAGCGGATTAGGCGGGGGAACCCAAGAGACCCAGTACTTC.

This clonotype came up a few times. The chain joins TRBV20-1 to TRBJ2-3; D unclear. The CDR3 length is 14 residues. The V and J ends lost 6 bases and 1 base respectively, with 14 bases between them. Germline CDR1 DFQATT, CDR2 SNEGSKA (reference sequence). CDR3 in amino acids: CSARQGLGTDTQYF. CDR3 bases: TGCAGTGCCAGACAAGGGTTAGGCACAGATACGCAGTATTTT.